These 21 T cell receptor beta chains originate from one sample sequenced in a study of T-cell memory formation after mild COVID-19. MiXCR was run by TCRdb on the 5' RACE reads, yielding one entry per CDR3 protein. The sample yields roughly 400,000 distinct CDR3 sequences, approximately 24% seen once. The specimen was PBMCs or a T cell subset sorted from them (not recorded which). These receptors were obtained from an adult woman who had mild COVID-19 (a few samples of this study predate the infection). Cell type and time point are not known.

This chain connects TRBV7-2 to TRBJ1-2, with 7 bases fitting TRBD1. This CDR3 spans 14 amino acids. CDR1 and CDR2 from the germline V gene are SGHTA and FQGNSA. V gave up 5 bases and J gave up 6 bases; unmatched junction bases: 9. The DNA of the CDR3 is TGTGCCAGCAGCCCGCGAAGGGACAGCCATGGCTACACCTTC. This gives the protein CASSPRRDSHGYTF.

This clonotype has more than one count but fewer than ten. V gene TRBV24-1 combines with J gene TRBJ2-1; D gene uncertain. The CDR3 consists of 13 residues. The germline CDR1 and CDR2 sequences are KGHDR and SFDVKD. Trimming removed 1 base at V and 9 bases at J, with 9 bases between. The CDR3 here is CATSDFQAVEQFF. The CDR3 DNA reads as TGTGCCACCAGTGATTTCCAAGCTGTTGAGCAGTTCTTC.

The CDR3 DNA reads TGTGCCAGCAGTTCGTACAGGGGGCGGTATGGCTACACCTTC. Translating gives CASSSYRGRYGYTF. The chain couples TRBV12-3 or TRBV12-4 to TRBJ1-2, with 9 bases that match TRBD1. The CDR3 runs 14 residues. The V gene end was trimmed by 4 bases and the J gene end by 5 bases; junction bases not matched to a gene: 5.

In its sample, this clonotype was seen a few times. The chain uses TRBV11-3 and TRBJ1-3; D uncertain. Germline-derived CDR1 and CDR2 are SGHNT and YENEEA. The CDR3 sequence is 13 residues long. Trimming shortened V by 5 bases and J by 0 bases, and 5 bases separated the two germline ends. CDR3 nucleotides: TGTGCCAGCAGCGGCAACTCTGGAAACACCATATATTTT. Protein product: CASSGNSGNTIYF.

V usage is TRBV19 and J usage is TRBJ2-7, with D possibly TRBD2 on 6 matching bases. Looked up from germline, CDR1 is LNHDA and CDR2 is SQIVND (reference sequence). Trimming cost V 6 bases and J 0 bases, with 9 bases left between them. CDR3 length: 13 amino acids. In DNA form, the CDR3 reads TGTGCCAGTAGAGCGGGTTCCTCCTACGAGCAGTACTTC. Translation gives CASRAGSSYEQYF.

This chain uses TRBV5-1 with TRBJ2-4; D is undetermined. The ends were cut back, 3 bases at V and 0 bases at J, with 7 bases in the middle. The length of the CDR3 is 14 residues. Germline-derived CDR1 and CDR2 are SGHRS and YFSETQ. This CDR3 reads CASSSDGAKNIQYF. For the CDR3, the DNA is TGCGCCAGCAGCTCGGACGGAGCCAAAAACATTCAGTACTTC.

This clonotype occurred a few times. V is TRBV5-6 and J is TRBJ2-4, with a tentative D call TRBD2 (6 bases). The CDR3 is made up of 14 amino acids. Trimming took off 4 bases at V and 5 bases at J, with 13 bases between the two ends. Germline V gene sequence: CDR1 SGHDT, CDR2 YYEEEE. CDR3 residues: CASSLTGGENIQYF. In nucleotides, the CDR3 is TGTGCCAGCAGCCTGACCGGGGGTGAAAACATTCAGTACTTC.

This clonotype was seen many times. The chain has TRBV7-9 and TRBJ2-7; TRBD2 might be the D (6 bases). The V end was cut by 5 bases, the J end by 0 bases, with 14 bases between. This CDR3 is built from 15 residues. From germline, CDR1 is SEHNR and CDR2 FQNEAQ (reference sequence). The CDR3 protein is CASSVPGLRSYEQYF. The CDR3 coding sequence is TGTGCCAGCAGCGTCCCGGGACTTCGCTCCTACGAGCAGTACTTC.

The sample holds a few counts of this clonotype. The CDR3 loop is CASSFRVLGQPPGGEQFF. For the CDR3, the DNA is TGTGCCAGCAGTTTTCGGGTGTTGGGACAGCCTCCGGGTGGTGAGCAGTTCTTC. The chain combines TRBV27 with TRBJ2-1; TRBD1 matches at 7 bases. Germline-derived CDR1 and CDR2 are MNHEY and SMNVEV (reference sequence). After removal of 3 bases from V and 9 bases from J, the junction contained 20 bases not matched to a gene. This CDR3 region has 18 residues.

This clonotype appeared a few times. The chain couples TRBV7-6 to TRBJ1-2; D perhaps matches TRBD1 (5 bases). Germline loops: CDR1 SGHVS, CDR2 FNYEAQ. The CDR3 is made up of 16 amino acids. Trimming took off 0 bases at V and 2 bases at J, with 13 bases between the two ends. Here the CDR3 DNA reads TGTGCCAGCAGCTTAGCGGGGCAGGGAGGAAACTATGGCTACACCTTC. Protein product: CASSLAGQGGNYGYTF.

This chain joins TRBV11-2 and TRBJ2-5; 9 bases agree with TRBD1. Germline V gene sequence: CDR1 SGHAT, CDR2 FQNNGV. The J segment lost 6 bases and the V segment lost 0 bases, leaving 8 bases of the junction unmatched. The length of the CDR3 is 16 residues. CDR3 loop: CASSLDNRGLAKTQYF. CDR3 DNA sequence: TGTGCCAGCAGCTTAGATAACAGGGGGCTGGCGAAGACCCAGTACTTC.

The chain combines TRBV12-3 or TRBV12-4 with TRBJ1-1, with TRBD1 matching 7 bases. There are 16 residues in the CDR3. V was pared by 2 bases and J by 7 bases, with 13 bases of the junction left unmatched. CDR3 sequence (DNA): TGTGCCAGCAGTTTATGGTTAGGAGGGGGCAGCGATGAAGCTTTCTTT. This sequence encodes CASSLWLGGGSDEAFF.

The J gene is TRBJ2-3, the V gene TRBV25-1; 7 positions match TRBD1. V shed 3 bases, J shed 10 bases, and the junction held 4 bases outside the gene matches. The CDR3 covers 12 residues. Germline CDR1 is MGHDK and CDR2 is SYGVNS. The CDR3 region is CASSDNRGSQYF. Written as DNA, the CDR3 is TGTGCCAGCAGTGATAACAGGGGTTCGCAGTATTTT.

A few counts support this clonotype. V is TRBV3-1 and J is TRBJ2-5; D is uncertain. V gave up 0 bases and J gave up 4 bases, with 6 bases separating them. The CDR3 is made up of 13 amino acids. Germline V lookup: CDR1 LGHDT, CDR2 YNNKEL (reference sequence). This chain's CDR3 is CASSQEWGETQYF. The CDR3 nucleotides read TGTGCCAGCAGCCAAGAGTGGGGAGAGACCCAGTACTTC.

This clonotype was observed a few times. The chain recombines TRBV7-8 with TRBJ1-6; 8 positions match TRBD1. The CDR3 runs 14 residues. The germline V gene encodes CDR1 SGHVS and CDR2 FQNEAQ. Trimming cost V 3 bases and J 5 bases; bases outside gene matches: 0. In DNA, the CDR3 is TGTGCCAGCAGCTTGGGACAGGATAATTCACCCCTCCACTTT. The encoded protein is CASSLGQDNSPLHF.

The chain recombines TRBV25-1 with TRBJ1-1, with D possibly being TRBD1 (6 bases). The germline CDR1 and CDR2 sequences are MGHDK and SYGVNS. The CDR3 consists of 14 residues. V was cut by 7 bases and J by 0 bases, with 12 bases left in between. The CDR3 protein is CASKQGGMNTEAFF. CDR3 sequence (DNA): TGTGCCAGCAAACAGGGAGGGATGAACACTGAAGCTTTCTTT.

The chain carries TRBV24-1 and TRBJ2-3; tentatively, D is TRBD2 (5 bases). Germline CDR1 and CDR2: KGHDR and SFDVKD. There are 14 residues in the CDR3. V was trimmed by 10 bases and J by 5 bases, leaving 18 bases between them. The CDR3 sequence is CATPGTLRRDTQYF. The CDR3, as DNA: TGTGCCACACCGGGAACCCTCCGGAGAGATACGCAGTATTTT.

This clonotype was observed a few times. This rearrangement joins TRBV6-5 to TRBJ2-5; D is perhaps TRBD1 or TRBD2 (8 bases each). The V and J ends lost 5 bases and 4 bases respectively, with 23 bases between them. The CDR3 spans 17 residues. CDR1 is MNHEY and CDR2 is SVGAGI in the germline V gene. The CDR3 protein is CASSRREGTGAGETQYF. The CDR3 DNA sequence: TGTGCCAGCAGTCGTCGGGAGGGGACAGGTGCGGGAGAGACCCAGTACTTC.

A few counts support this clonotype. The DNA for the CDR3 is TGTGCCAGCAGCCCACAGGTTACCTCTGGAAACACCATATATTTT. Its translation is CASSPQVTSGNTIYF. The V call is TRBV7-6, the J call TRBJ1-3, with D possibly being TRBD1 (5 bases). Germline loops: CDR1 SGHVS, CDR2 FNYEAQ. V lost 5 bases and J 0 bases, leaving 11 bases between the germline ends. The CDR3 runs 15 residues.

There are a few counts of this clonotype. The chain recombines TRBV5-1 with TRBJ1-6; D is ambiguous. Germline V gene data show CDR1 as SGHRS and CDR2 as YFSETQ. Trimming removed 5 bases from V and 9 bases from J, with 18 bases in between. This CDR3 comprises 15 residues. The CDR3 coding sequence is TGCGCCAGCAGGCCCGCCCCATCGGATGGTTCACCCCTCCACTTT. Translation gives CASRPAPSDGSPLHF. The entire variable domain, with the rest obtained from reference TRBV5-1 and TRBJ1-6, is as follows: KAGVTQTPRYLIKTRGQQVTLSCSPISGHRSVSWYQQTPGQGLQFLFEYFSETQRNKGNFPGRFSGRQFSNSRSEMNVSTLELGDSALYLCASRPAPSDGSPLHFGNGTRLTVT.

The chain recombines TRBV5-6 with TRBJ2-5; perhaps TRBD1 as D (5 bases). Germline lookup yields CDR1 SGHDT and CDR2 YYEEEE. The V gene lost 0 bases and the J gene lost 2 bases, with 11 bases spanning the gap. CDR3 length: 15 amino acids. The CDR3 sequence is CASSLGGSSQETQYF. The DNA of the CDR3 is TGTGCCAGCAGCTTGGGGGGCTCTAGTCAAGAGACCCAGTACTTC.